This TCR beta chain derives from a study of shared clonotypes between healthy human individuals (TCRdb year 2020). Study-level background: The cohort comprised a couple of women and a few men aged 18 to 49 years. To estimate repertoire size and how much clonotype sharing occurs between individuals, the study deeply sequenced the blood TCR repertoires of roughly 5 healthy adults. For each donor, CD4 naive and CD4 memory were each given three plates, CD8 naive was given two plates, and CD8 memory was given one plate. Between about 0.9 and 10 billion PBMCs per donor were obtained by leukapheresis. To increase sequencing depth and limit assay-specific biases, TCR repertoire library preparation and sequencing were carried out by different laboratories using diverse techniques.

Comment on this clone: What antigen it recognizes has not been identified. No base quality information exists; no much larger clone differs at one position.

Using the deep immunoSEQ assay, TCR CDR3 regions were amplified from genomic DNA by multiplex PCR. Genomic DNA extracted from each cell subset was distributed evenly over all wells of several immunoSEQ 96-well plates, and each plate served as one replicate. For sorted subsets, each replicate PCR was loaded with 200 ng genomic DNA, equivalent to 30,000 or so T cell genomes. The purified libraries were quantified using a Qubit 3.0 fluorometer, sized with a Bioanalyzer 2100, and then quantified again using the KAPA Library Quantification kit. A separate single-read 150-cycle Illumina NextSeq 550 flow cell was used to sequence each immunoSEQ 96-well plate. In the authors' own workflow: Because the immunoSEQ output held only junctional sequences and lacked quality scores, the filtering could not match the filtering applied to full-length reads. Sequences were annotated with PyIR, a Python wrapper for IgBLAST v1.9, and V/J genes and CDR3 were assigned using IMGT germline references. Reads were removed for weak V/J assignments (E-value above 1e-6), missing CDR3, stop codons, out-of-frame junctions, or ambiguous translated residues. V3J clonotypes were defined as sequences sharing the same inferred V gene, J gene, and CDR3 amino acid sequence. Percentage overlap between repertoires was computed as shared unique clonotypes divided by the size of the smaller repertoire. Three approaches were used to assess repertoire richness: RTK rarefaction, the Chao1 estimator, and Recon v2.1 estimates of unobserved clonotypes. Generation probabilities were computed with OLGA for all TCRbeta clonotypes obtained by the gDNA method from several donors. TCRdb carries this immuneACCESS record with in-frame sequences only. Its versions omit some clonotypes, under half of them owing to an unresolved V gene in the studies checked, with the rest unexplained. V and J calls and clone size come straight from that table; D and trimming were deduced from the DNA. The sample table holds more than 2 million clones, of which around 95% were seen once. The top ten clones comprise roughly 0.13% of the sample.

The germline V gene specifies SGHAT as CDR1 and FQNNGV as CDR2. Counted from cysteine to phenylalanine, this CDR3 has 17 amino acids. The read is trimmed to its CDR3 DNA, 51 bases read in frame from base 1. V trim: 0 bases; J trim: 5 bases; unmatched bases: 6. What the authors observed across the whole study: Sampling was restricted to blood, and TCR repertoires in tissues likely differ from the TCR repertoires found in blood. The small number of donors limited the genetic and exposure-history diversity represented. Naive subsets generally had larger estimated clonotype richness than memory subsets. Rarefaction of sorted-subset datasets indicated incomplete sequencing despite the large sequencing depth. Across a few donors, around 5.4% of naive CD4, roughly 3.8% of naive CD8, around 2.1% of memory CD4, and under 0.45% of memory CD8 clonotypes were shared. Clonotypes shared by all four sorted-subset donors showed higher generation probabilities than non-shared clonotypes. Pairwise subsampling indicated that sequencing depth was expected to affect the degree of clonotype sharing among donors.

The donors were healthy, HIV-negative adults who had no recently reported acute infections or vaccinations. Every donor was a Caucasian adult residing in Nashville, Tennessee, USA. CD4+ T cells were enriched through magnetic negative selection, after which naive cells were positively selected on CD45RA and the remaining negative fraction served as the memory subset. Blood was collected by leukapheresis, and PBMCs were isolated by Ficoll-Histopaque density gradient centrifugation and then cryopreserved in liquid nitrogen vapor phase. Analytical flow cytometry was used to check the purity and quantity of every magnetically sorted T cell population. From each sorted fraction, genomic DNA was isolated and quantified by UV absorbance on a Nanodrop 2000c.

Material for sequencing was naive CD4+ T cells sorted from blood. This specimen's cell subset or site label, per the study, means: CD45RA+ positively selected. The sequence was collected from a man between 18 and 29 years old in good health. The chain was built from TRBV11-2 and TRBJ2-2; TRBD2 agrees with 10 junctional bases. The CDR3 protein is CASSLDGIAGGTGELFF. Read as DNA, the sequence is TGTGCCAGCAGCTTAGACGGGATAGCGGGAGGAACCGGGGAGCTGTTTTTT.